This is a list of T cell receptor beta chains from one sample in a study of cytomegalovirus exposure and HLA in healthy donors. Libraries were prepared by immunoSEQ multiplex PCR; TCRdb keeps only in-frame clonotypes and omits some of them. The repertoire holds under 200,000 clones, with around 74% as singletons. Sample: PBMCs. These receptors were taken from a woman aged 25 to 39 in good health and CMV-seronegative. Both conserved end residues are part of each CDR3. Each record gives: V gene, J gene, CDR3 protein.

>TRBV30|TRBJ2-7
CAWTTDKSYEQYF
>TRBV6-4|TRBJ2-3
CASSDASGSDTQYF
>TRBV29-1|TRBJ1-4
CSVWGQGNKVFF
>TRBV18|TRBJ1-1
CASSPQTPAVTEAFF
>TRBV13|TRBJ2-6
CASSSFAGANGLTF
>TRBV4-1|TRBJ1-1
CASSQVDLLPRRDTEAFF
>TRBV5-4|TRBJ1-6
CASSPGGGSPLHF
>TRBV5-1|TRBJ2-1
CASSSGGAPNEQFF
>TRBV7-8|TRBJ2-7
CASSPTGVPYEQYF
>TRBV7-9|TRBJ2-2
CASSTWDRVNTGELFF
>TRBV5-4|TRBJ1-1
CASSLGGGISNTEAFF
>TRBV5-1|TRBJ1-2
CASSPQDRANHGYTF
>TRBV2|TRBJ1-6
CASSRGVPLHF
>TRBV10-3|TRBJ2-5
CAISESGGKETQYF
>TRBV10-3|TRBJ1-2
CATQAGKLTDGYTF